The entry below describes one TCR beta chain. This entry comes from a study of technical replicates of blood from a handful of donors. This CDR3 has 16 residues. Per the germline V gene, CDR1 is MDHEN and CDR2 is SYDVKM. The V end lost 3 bases, the J end lost 4 bases, and 13 bases lay between the germline ends. Sequencing used immunoSEQ multiplex PCR; TCRdb keeps in-frame clones, though not all of them. The data show approximately 79,000 clones, 85% to 95% seen once. Input material: T cells isolated from PBMCs. This clonotype was obtained from a human donor in good health. The rearrangement uses TRBV28 and TRBJ2-6; D unclear. The CDR3 is CASSFPLRYGANVLTF. The CDR3 nucleotides read TGTGCCAGCAGTTTCCCCCTCCGGTACGGGGCCAACGTCCTGACTTTC.